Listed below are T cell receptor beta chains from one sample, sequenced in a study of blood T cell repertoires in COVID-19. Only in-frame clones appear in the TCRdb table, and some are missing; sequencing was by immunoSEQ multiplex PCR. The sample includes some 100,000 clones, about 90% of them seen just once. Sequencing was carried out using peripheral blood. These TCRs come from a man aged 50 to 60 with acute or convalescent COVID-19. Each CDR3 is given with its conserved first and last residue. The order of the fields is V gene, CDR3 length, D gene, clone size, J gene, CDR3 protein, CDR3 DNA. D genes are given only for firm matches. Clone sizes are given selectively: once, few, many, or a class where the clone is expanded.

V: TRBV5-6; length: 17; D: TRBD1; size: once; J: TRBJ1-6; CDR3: CASSRARQGWNNSPLHF; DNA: TGTGCCAGCAGCCGAGCTAGACAGGGTTGGAATAATTCACCCCTCCACTTT
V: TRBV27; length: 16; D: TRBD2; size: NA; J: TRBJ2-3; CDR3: CASSLASGGRTDTQYF; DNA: TGTGCCAGCAGTTTAGCTAGCGGGGGACGCACAGATACGCAGTATTTT
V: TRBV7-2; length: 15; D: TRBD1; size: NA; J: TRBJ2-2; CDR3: CASSSPTGYTGELFF; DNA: TGTGCCAGCAGCTCACCGACAGGGTACACCGGGGAGCTGTTTTTT
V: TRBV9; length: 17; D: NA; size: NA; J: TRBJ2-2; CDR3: CASSVAPQGTGTGELFF; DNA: TGTGCCAGCAGCGTAGCTCCCCAGGGGACGGGGACCGGGGAGCTGTTTTTT
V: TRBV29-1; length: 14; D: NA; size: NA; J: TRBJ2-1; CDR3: CSVEDPRQSNEQFF; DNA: TGCAGCGTTGAAGACCCCCGACAGAGCAATGAGCAGTTCTTC
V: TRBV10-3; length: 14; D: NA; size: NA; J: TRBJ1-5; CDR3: CAIQAQGVDQPQHF; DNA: TGTGCCATCCAGGCACAGGGAGTTGATCAGCCCCAGCATTTT
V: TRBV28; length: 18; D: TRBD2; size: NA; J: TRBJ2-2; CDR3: CASSLFPPAGENTGELFF; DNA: TGTGCCAGCAGTCTATTCCCCCCGGCGGGAGAGAACACCGGGGAGCTGTTTTTT
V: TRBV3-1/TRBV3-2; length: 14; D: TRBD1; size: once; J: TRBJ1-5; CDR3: CASSRSGGWQPQHF; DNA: TGTGCCAGCAGCCGGTCAGGGGGATGGCAGCCCCAGCATTTT
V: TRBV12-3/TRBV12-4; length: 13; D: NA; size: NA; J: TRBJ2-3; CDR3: CASSWRGTDTQYF; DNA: TGTGCCAGCAGTTGGCGGGGCACAGATACGCAGTATTTT
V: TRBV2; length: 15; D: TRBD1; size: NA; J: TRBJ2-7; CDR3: CASSETGTGGDEQYF; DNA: TGTGCCAGCAGTGAAACTGGGACAGGAGGCGACGAGCAGTACTTC
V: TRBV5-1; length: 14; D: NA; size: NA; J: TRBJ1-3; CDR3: CASSEAVSGNTIYF; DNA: TGCGCCAGCAGCGAGGCAGTCTCTGGAAACACCATATATTTT
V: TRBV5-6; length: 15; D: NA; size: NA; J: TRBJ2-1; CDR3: CASSLGYSPGNEQFF; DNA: TGTGCCAGCAGCTTGGGTTACTCTCCCGGGAATGAGCAGTTCTTC
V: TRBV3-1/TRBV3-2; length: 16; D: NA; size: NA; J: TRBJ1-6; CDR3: CASSQDRDSRNSPLHF; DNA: TGTGCCAGCAGCCAAGATCGAGACAGCCGAAATTCACCCCTCCACTTT